This TCR beta chain was recovered during a study of early T cells in non-severe SARS-CoV-2 infection. Study-level results: Clonotype matching in VDJdb favored anti-spike CD8 responses and did not capture private and CD4 specificities.

This clonotype was observed a handful of times. Its antigen is currently unknown. Trimming cost V 5 bases and J 3 bases, with 15 bases left between them. CDR3 size: 15 residues. From germline, CDR1 is LNHNV and CDR2 YYDKDF (reference sequence). The protocol attached unique molecular identifiers to individual cDNA molecules. TCRdb used MiXCR to reprocess the 5' RACE reads, holding one entry per CDR3 protein. The sample holds roughly 70,000 distinct CDR3 sequences, 15% to 20% seen once. The sequence was collected from an adult who was a healthcare worker with PCR-confirmed SARS-CoV-2 infection or an uninfected control (not recorded which). The chain recombines TRBV15 with TRBJ2-3; D unresolved. This specimen was whole blood, taken at baseline. Here the CDR3 reads CATSRTVPRTDTQYF. CDR3 coding DNA: TGTGCCACCAGCCGGACGGTTCCGAGAACAGATACGCAGTATTTT. Variable domain in full (rest from reference TRBV15 and TRBJ2-3): DAMVIQNPRYQVTQFGKPVTLSCSQTLNHNVMYWYQQKSSQAPKLLFHYYDKDFNNEADTPDNFQSRRPNTSFCFLDIRSPGLGDTAMYLCATSRTVPRTDTQYFGPGTRLTVL.